These 29 T cell receptor beta chains share one sample of origin, sequenced in a study of blood T cell repertoires in COVID-19. Profiled with immunoSEQ multiplex PCR; TCRdb holds only in-frame clones, not every one. The sample holds about 200,000 clones, roughly nine tenths seen once. The sample consisted of peripheral blood. Receptor source: a woman between 45 and 65 years old with COVID-19, enrolled during active disease.

V gene TRBV28 combines with J gene TRBJ1-3; D is undetermined. V was trimmed by 1 base and J by 4 bases, leaving 8 bases between them. There are 14 residues in the CDR3. Germline assignment: CDR1 MDHEN and CDR2 SYDVKM. The CDR3 coding sequence is TGTGCCAGCAGTTTATCTTACGGGGGAAACACCATATATTTT. It encodes CASSLSYGGNTIYF.

This sequence joins TRBV5-1 and TRBJ1-2, with no clear D. V lost 2 bases, J lost 1 base, and 6 bases lay in between. Per the germline V gene, CDR1 is SGHRS and CDR2 is YFSETQ. This CDR3 is built from 13 residues. As DNA, the CDR3 is TGCGCCAGCAGCTTAAACGGTAACTATGGCTACACCTTC. Encoded protein: CASSLNGNYGYTF.

The rearrangement links TRBV14 to TRBJ2-5; TRBD2 matches at 7 bases. After removal of 3 bases from V and 3 bases from J, the junction contained 13 bases not matched to a gene. This CDR3 has 17 residues. Germline V lookup: CDR1 SGHDN, CDR2 FVKESK. The DNA for the CDR3 is TGTGCCAGCAGCCAGAGGGGACTATACAATACCAAAGAGACCCAGTACTTC. Translating it yields CASSQRGLYNTKETQYF. The full variable domain, in which reference TRBV14 and TRBJ2-5 provide the parts outside the CDR3, is EAGVTQFPSHSVIEKGQTVTLRCDPISGHDNLYWYRRVMGKEIKFLLHFVKESKQDESGMPNNRFLAERTGGTYSTLKVQPAELEDSGVYFCASSQRGLYNTKETQYFGPGTRLLVL.

The V and J genes are TRBV7-2 and TRBJ2-1; 8 nucleotides match TRBD1. The V gene end was trimmed by 3 bases and the J gene end by 5 bases; junction bases not matched to a gene: 9. The CDR3 runs 16 residues. Germline V gene lookup returns CDR1 SGHTA and CDR2 FQGNSA. CDR3 sequence reads: CASSFPRTGLDNEQFF. Written as DNA, the CDR3 is TGTGCCAGCAGCTTCCCGAGGACAGGGCTGGACAATGAGCAGTTCTTC.

This clone was recorded at least ten times. This sequence joins TRBV5-1 and TRBJ1-2; 9 positions agree with TRBD1. The CDR3 covers 15 residues. With 3 bases clipped from V and 7 bases from J, the junction kept 10 bases outside the gene matches. Germline V CDR1 and CDR2: SGHRS, YFSETQ. CDR3 loop: CASSSHLGTGSGYTF. CDR3 nucleotide sequence: TGCGCCAGCAGCTCACACCTGGGGACAGGGTCTGGCTACACCTTC.

V is TRBV27 and J is TRBJ2-7; tentative D call: TRBD1 (6 bases). V lost 9 bases, J lost 7 bases, and 16 bases lay in between. This CDR3 spans 12 amino acids. From germline, CDR1 is MNHEY and CDR2 SMNVEV (reference sequence). The CDR3 loop is CASTGSYGEQYF. CDR3 sequence (DNA): TGTGCCAGTACAGGGTCCTACGGGGAGCAGTACTTC.

The chain is built from TRBV19 and TRBJ1-2; D ambiguous. The V gene's germline CDR1 is LNHDA and CDR2 SQIVND (reference sequence). The CDR3 totals 14 residues. V gave up 7 bases and J gave up 8 bases, with 20 bases separating them. The CDR3 nucleotides read TGTGCCAGTACCTCCGGGATCCCCTCGCTAGGCTACACCTTC. Its protein product is CASTSGIPSLGYTF.

The chain employs TRBV7-9 and TRBJ2-2; weak D call: TRBD1 (6 bases). V dropped 7 bases and J dropped 4 bases, with 16 bases sitting between them. CDR1 and CDR2 (germline): SEHNR, FQNEAQ (reference sequence). The CDR3 sequence is 15 residues long. The DNA of the CDR3 is TGTGCCAGCACCCCCCTACAGGGATCCACCGGGGAGCTGTTTTTT. Amino acids: CASTPLQGSTGELFF.

This rearrangement joins TRBV12-3 or TRBV12-4 to TRBJ1-2, with TRBD1 matching over 7 bases. The V and J ends lost 6 bases and 6 bases, in that order; junction bases with no gene match: 7. The length of the CDR3 is 13 residues. The CDR3 loop is CASRSGTVDGYTF. DNA of the CDR3: TGTGCCAGCAGGTCCGGGACAGTGGATGGCTACACCTTC.

CDR3 DNA sequence: TGTGCCACCAGTGATTGGAGCCCGAACACCGGGGAGCTGTTTTTT. Protein sequence: CATSDWSPNTGELFF. J is TRBJ2-2 and V is TRBV24-1, with D unclear. Germline assignment: CDR1 KGHDR and CDR2 SFDVKD. This CDR3 region has 15 residues. Trimming took 2 bases from V and 0 from J, leaving 6 bases between them.

The chain combines TRBV19 with TRBJ1-1; TRBD1 matches at 12 bases. This CDR3 comprises 14 residues. The J segment lost 1 base and the V segment lost 8 bases, leaving 2 bases of the junction unmatched. The V gene's germline CDR1 is LNHDA and CDR2 SQIVND (reference sequence). CDR3 DNA sequence: TGTGCCAGTGGGACAGGGGGCTGGAACACTGAAGCTTTCTTT. This codes for CASGTGGWNTEAFF.

Here the CDR3 reads CAWSRDLYGYTF. CDR3 nucleotides: TGTGCCTGGAGCCGAGACTTGTATGGCTACACCTTC. This chain links TRBV30 with TRBJ1-2; D remains ambiguous. V lost 3 bases, J lost 5 bases, and 10 bases lay in between. The CDR3 covers 12 residues. Germline V gene data show CDR1 as GTSNPN and CDR2 as SVGIG (reference sequence).

This clone was recorded a few times. The rearrangement uses TRBV6-1 and TRBJ2-5; 10 bases align to TRBD1. There are 15 residues in the CDR3. The junction had 3 bases not matched to a gene; V was cut back by 1 base and J by 4 bases. Germline V gene lookup returns CDR1 MNHNS and CDR2 SASEGT. CDR3 amino acids: CASSEGQGARETQYF. CDR3 nucleotide sequence: TGTGCCAGCAGTGAAGGACAGGGGGCGAGAGAGACCCAGTACTTC.

The chain couples TRBV27 to TRBJ1-1; 11 bases are shared with TRBD1. J gave up 7 bases and V 5 bases, and 12 bases lay outside the gene matches. This CDR3 has 16 amino acids. Per the germline V gene, CDR1 is MNHEY and CDR2 is SMNVEV (reference sequence). This CDR3 reads CASSPISGTGGFEAFF. In nucleotides, the CDR3 is TGTGCCAGCAGTCCTATTTCCGGGACAGGGGGTTTTGAAGCTTTCTTT.

The rearrangement joins TRBV10-1 to TRBJ1-1, with no clear D. V shed 0 bases and J shed 1 base, with 9 bases lying between them. CDR1 WNHNN and CDR2 SYGVQD come from the germline V gene (reference sequence). This CDR3 is built from 15 residues. The CDR3 region has the DNA TGCGCCAGCAGTGAGTCGAGAGCTGCGAACACTGAAGCTTTCTTT. Translation: CASSESRAANTEAFF.

The chain carries TRBV11-2 and TRBJ2-7; 12 positions agree with TRBD2. The junction had 15 bases not matched to a gene; V was cut back by 4 bases and J by 5 bases. Germline V gives CDR1 SGHAT, CDR2 FQNNGV. The CDR3 consists of 18 residues. CDR3 region: CASSSQQRTSGTQDEQYF. CDR3 coding DNA: TGTGCCAGCAGCTCCCAACAAAGGACTAGCGGGACTCAGGACGAGCAGTACTTC.

The CDR3 sequence is CAISGRRGGVSNTEAFF. The CDR3 DNA reads as TGTGCCATCAGTGGTCGTAGGGGAGGGGTTTCGAACACTGAAGCTTTCTTT. The chain joins TRBV10-3 to TRBJ1-1; perhaps TRBD1 as D (5 bases). In germline, CDR1 is ENHRY, CDR2 SYGVKD. The germline V and J ends were trimmed by 4 bases and 1 base, with 19 bases remaining between them. The CDR3 has 17 amino acids.

The rearrangement links TRBV18 to TRBJ1-1; TRBD1 agrees at 7 bases. V gave up 3 bases and J gave up 3 bases; unmatched junction bases: 7. Per the germline V gene, CDR1 is KGHSH and CDR2 is LQKENI. CDR3 length: 15 amino acids. The CDR3 DNA reads as TGTGCCAGCTCACCCCAGGGGGTAAGGGACACTGAAGCTTTCTTT. This sequence encodes CASSPQGVRDTEAFF.

The V and J genes are TRBV5-1 and TRBJ2-1; D may be TRBD1 (5 bases). This CDR3 comprises 16 residues. V gave up 0 bases and J gave up 3 bases, with 13 bases separating them. Germline V gene data show CDR1 as SGHRS and CDR2 as YFSETQ. In DNA, the CDR3 is TGCGCCAGCAGCTTGGCCCCCACGACAGTCTACAATGAGCAGTTCTTC. Residues: CASSLAPTTVYNEQFF.

The gene calls are TRBV29-1 and TRBJ2-7; no firm D call. Germline V gene data show CDR1 as SQVTM and CDR2 as ANQGSEA. The CDR3 runs 13 residues. The V end lost 1 base, the J end lost 3 bases, and 10 bases lay between the germline ends. CDR3: CSVEGASLYEQYF. Here the CDR3 DNA reads TGCAGCGTTGAAGGGGCCAGTCTCTACGAGCAGTACTTC.

The chain uses TRBV27 and TRBJ2-7; 7 bases fit TRBD2. CDR1 is MNHEY, CDR2 SMNVEV, per germline (reference sequence). V was pared by 3 bases and J by 5 bases, with 4 bases of the junction left unmatched. This CDR3 has 13 amino acids. CDR3 bases: TGTGCCAGCAGTTTGGGGGGGGTGAACGAGCAGTACTTC. Translation: CASSLGGVNEQYF.

The chain combines TRBV19 with TRBJ1-5; the match to TRBD1 covers 7 bases. With V trimmed by 3 bases and J by 4 bases, 6 bases remained unmatched. From germline, CDR1 is LNHDA and CDR2 SQIVND (reference sequence). This CDR3 spans 15 amino acids. CDR3 nucleotides: TGTGCCAGTAGTATTAGGGGGCGGTTTAATCAGCCCCAGCATTTT. Protein product: CASSIRGRFNQPQHF.

This chain connects TRBV3-1 (or the pseudogene TRBV3-2) to TRBJ2-1; D remains unclear. Germline CDR1 and CDR2: LGHDT and YNNKEL (reference sequence). The V and J ends lost 4 bases and 5 bases respectively, with 12 bases between them. This CDR3 has 14 residues. CDR3 sequence: CASSPTWAHNEQFF. The CDR3 DNA follows: TGTGCCAGCAGCCCAACATGGGCCCACAATGAGCAGTTCTTC.

The chain uses TRBV5-1 and TRBJ2-1, with D hard to call. The CDR3 covers 15 residues. Germline values: CDR1 SGHRS, CDR2 YFSETQ. The V end lost 4 bases, the J end lost 6 bases, and 17 bases lay between the germline ends. In DNA, the CDR3 is TGCGCCAGCAGCACGGTCGCTGGTTTGATCAATGAGCAGTTCTTC. It is translated as CASSTVAGLINEQFF.

The rearrangement uses TRBV15 and TRBJ1-1, with a tentative D call TRBD1 (6 bases). Trimming took 5 bases from V and 0 from J, leaving 16 bases between them. CDR3 length: 16 residues. Per the germline V gene, CDR1 is LNHNV and CDR2 is YYDKDF (reference sequence). This CDR3 is CATSPTSTGLNTEAFF. CDR3 bases: TGTGCCACCAGCCCCACTTCCACAGGGTTGAACACTGAAGCTTTCTTT.

The rearrangement links TRBV6-5 to TRBJ2-5; D possibly corresponds to TRBD2 (7 bases). CDR3 length equals 14 residues. Trimming stripped 4 bases from V and 5 bases from J, with 14 bases between. Germline V gene sequence: CDR1 MNHEY, CDR2 SVGAGI. CDR3 coding DNA: TGTGCCAGCAGTTCCTACAGGGAGGGGGAGACCCAGTACTTC. It translates to CASSSYREGETQYF.

CDR3 coding DNA: TGTGCCAGCAGCCCGGACAGAGTGAACACTGAAGCTTTCTTT. Translation: CASSPDRVNTEAFF. The chain is built from TRBV5-5 and TRBJ1-1; a weak D match, TRBD1 (6 bases). The germline V and J ends were trimmed by 4 bases and 0 bases, with 10 bases remaining between them. The CDR3 is made up of 14 amino acids. Germline CDR1 reads SGHKS; CDR2 reads YYEKEE (reference sequence).

The V and J genes are TRBV4-3 and TRBJ2-7; TRBD1 aligns across 7 bases. Germline V gives CDR1 LGHNA, CDR2 YSLEER. The CDR3 runs to 17 residues. V lost 2 bases to trimming and J lost 0 bases; unmatched junction nucleotides: 10. CDR3 in amino acids: CASSQQAGTASSYEQYF. The CDR3, as DNA: TGCGCCAGCAGCCAACAGGCCGGGACAGCGAGCTCCTACGAGCAGTACTTC.

J is TRBJ1-2 and V is TRBV15; possibly TRBD1 for D (6 bases). Trimming cost V 0 bases and J 7 bases, with 15 bases left between them. The CDR3 covers 15 residues. Germline CDR1 LNHNV, CDR2 YYDKDF (reference sequence). The CDR3: CATSRDRGGASGYTF. The CDR3 nucleotides are TGTGCCACCAGCAGAGATAGGGGGGGCGCGTCTGGCTACACCTTC.